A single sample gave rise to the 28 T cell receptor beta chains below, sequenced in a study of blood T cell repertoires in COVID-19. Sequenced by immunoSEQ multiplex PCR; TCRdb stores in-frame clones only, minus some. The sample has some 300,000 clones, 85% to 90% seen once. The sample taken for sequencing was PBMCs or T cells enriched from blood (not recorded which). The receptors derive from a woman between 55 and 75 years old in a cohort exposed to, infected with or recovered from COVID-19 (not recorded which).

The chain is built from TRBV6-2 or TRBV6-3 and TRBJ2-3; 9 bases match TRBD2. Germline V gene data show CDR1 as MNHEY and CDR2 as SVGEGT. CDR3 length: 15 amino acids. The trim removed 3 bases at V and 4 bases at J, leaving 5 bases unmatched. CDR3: CASSYASGNPDTQYF. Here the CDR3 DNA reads TGTGCCAGCAGTTATGCTAGCGGGAATCCAGATACGCAGTATTTT.

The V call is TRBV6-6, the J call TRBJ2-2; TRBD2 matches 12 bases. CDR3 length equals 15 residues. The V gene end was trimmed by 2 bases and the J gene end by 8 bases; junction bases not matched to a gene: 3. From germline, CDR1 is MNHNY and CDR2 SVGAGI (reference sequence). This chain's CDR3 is CASSYQTSGRGELFF. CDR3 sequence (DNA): TGTGCCAGCAGTTACCAGACTAGCGGGAGAGGGGAGCTGTTTTTT.

CDR3 sequence: CATSRKPGTSGYNEQFF. CDR3 in DNA: TGTGCCACCAGCAGGAAACCTGGTACTAGCGGTTACAATGAGCAGTTCTTC. The chain joins TRBV15 to TRBJ2-1; TRBD2 aligns across 8 bases. V shed 3 bases, J shed 4 bases, and the junction held 11 bases outside the gene matches. Germline assignment: CDR1 LNHNV and CDR2 YYDKDF (reference sequence). This CDR3 contains 17 residues.

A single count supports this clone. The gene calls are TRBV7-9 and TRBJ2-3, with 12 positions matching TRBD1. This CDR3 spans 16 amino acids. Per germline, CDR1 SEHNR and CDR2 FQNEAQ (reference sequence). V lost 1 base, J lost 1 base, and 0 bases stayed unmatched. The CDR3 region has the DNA TGTGCCAGCAGCTTAGGGGACAGGGGGCGCACAGATACGCAGTATTTT. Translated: CASSLGDRGRTDTQYF.

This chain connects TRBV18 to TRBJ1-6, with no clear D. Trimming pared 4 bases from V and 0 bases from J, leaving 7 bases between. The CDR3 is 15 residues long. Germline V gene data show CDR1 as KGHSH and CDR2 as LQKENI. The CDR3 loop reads CASSQTGSYNSPLHF. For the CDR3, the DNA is TGTGCCAGCTCACAAACGGGCTCCTATAATTCACCCCTCCACTTT.

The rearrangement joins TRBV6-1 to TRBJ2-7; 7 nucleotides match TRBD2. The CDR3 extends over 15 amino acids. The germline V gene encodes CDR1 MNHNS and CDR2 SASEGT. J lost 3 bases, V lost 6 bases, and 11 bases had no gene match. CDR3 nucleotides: TGTGCCAGCAGGCCCGGAATGGCGGGGGTCTACGAGCAGTACTTC. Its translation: CASRPGMAGVYEQYF.

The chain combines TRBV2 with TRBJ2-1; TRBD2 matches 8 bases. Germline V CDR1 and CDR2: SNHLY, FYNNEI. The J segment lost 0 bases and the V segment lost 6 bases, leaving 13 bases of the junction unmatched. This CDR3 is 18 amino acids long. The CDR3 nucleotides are TGTGCCAGCAGACATCGATCCCCCAGCGGGAGCTCCTACAATGAGCAGTTCTTC. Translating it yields CASRHRSPSGSSYNEQFF.

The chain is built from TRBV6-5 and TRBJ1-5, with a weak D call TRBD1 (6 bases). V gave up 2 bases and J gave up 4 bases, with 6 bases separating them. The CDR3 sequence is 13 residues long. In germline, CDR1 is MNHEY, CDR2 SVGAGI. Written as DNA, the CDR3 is TGTGCCAGCAGTTACAGGGGGAATCAGCCCCAGCATTTT. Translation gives CASSYRGNQPQHF.

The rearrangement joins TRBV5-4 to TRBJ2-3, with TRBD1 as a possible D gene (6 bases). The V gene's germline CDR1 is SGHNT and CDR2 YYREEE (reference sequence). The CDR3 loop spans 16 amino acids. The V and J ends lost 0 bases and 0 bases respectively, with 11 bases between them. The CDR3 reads CASSLAGRGSTDTQYF. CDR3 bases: TGTGCCAGCAGCTTGGCGGGCAGGGGAAGCACAGATACGCAGTATTTT.

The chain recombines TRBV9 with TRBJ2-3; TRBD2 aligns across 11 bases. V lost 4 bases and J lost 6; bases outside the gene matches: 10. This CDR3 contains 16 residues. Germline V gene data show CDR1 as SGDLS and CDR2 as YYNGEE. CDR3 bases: TGTGCCAGCAGCTTCACGACTAGCGGGACCGCGGATACGCAGTATTTT. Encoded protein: CASSFTTSGTADTQYF.

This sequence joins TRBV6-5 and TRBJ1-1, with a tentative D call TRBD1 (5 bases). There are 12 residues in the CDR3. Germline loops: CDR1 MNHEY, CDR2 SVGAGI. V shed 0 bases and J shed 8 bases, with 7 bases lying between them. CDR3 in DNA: TGTGCCAGCAGTTACTCAAAGGGGGAAGCTTTCTTT. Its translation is CASSYSKGEAFF.

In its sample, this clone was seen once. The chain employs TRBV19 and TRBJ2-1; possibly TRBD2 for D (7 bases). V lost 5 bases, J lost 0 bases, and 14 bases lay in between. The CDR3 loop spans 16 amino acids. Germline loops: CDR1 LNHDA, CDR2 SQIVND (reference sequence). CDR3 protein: CASSDGGALSYNEQFF. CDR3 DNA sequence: TGTGCCAGTAGTGATGGGGGGGCCCTCTCCTACAATGAGCAGTTCTTC.

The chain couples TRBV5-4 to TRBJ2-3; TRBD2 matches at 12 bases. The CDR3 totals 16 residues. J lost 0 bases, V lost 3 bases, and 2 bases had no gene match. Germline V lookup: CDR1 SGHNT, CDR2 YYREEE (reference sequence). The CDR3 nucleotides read TGTGCCAGCAGCTCGACTAGCGGGAGAAGCACAGATACGCAGTATTTT. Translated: CASSSTSGRSTDTQYF.

CDR3 coding DNA: TGTGCCAGCAGCTCCGGGACTAGCACAGATACGCAGTATTTT. This translates into CASSSGTSTDTQYF. The chain joins TRBV11-2 to TRBJ2-3, with TRBD2 as a possible D gene (6 bases). V lost 4 bases and J 0 bases, leaving 8 bases between the germline ends. Germline CDR1 is SGHAT and CDR2 is FQNNGV. The CDR3 extends over 14 amino acids.

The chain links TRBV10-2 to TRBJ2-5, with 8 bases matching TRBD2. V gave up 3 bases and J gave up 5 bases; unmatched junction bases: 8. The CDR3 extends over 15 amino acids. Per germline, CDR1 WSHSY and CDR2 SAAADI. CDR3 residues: CASSDWAGGEETQYF. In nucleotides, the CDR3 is TGCGCCAGCAGTGATTGGGCGGGAGGCGAGGAGACCCAGTACTTC.

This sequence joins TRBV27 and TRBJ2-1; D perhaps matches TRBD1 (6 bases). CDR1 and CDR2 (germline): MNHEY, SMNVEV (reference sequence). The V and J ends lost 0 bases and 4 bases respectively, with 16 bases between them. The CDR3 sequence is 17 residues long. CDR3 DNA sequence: TGTGCCAGCAGTTTATCGTCAGGGGTCCCCTTATACAATGAGCAGTTCTTC. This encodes CASSLSSGVPLYNEQFF.

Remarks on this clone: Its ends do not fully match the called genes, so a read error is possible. Here the CDR3 reads CASSSGTSGRETQYF. The CDR3 nucleotides read TGTGCTAGCAGCTCGGGGACTAGCGGGAGGGAAACGCAGTATTTT. The V call is TRBV7-7, the J call TRBJ2-3, with 16 bases aligning to TRBD2. Per germline, CDR1 SSHAT and CDR2 FNYEAQ (reference sequence). There are 15 residues in the CDR3.

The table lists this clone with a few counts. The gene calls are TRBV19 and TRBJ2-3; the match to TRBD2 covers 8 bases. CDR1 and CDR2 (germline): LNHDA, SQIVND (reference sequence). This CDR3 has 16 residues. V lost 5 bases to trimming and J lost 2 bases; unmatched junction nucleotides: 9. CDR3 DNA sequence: TGTGCCAGTAGTCCCCGGGCGGGAGGAGTCACAGATACGCAGTATTTT. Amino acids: CASSPRAGGVTDTQYF.

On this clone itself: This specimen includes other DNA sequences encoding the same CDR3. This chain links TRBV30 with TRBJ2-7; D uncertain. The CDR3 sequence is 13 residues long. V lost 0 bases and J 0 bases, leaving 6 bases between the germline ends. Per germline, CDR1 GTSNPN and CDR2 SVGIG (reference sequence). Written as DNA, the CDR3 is TGTGCCTGGAGTGTGCAGGACTCCTACGAGCAGTACTTC. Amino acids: CAWSVQDSYEQYF. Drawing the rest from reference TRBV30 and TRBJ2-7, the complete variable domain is SQTIHQWPATLVQPVGSPLSLECTVEGTSNPNLYWYRQAAGRGLQLLFYSVGIGQISSEVPQNLSASRPQDRQFILSSKKLLLSDSGFYLCAWSVQDSYEQYFGPGTRLTVT.

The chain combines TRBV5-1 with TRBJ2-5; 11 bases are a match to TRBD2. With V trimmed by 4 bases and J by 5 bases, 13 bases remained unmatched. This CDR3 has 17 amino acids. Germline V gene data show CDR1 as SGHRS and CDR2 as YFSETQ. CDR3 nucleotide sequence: TGCGCCAGCAGCAAGGAAACTAGCGGGAGCTTTGAGGAGACCCAGTACTTC. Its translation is CASSKETSGSFEETQYF. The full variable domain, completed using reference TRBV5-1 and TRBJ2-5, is KAGVTQTPRYLIKTRGQQVTLSCSPISGHRSVSWYQQTPGQGLQFLFEYFSETQRNKGNFPGRFSGRQFSNSRSEMNVSTLELGDSALYLCASSKETSGSFEETQYFGPGTRLLVL.

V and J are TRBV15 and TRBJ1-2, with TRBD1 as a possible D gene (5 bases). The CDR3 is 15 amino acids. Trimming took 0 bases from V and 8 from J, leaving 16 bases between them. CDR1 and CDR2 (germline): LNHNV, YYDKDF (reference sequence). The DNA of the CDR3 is TGTGCCACCAGCAGAGATTTAGGGGCGCAGGTCGGCTACACCTTC. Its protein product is CATSRDLGAQVGYTF.

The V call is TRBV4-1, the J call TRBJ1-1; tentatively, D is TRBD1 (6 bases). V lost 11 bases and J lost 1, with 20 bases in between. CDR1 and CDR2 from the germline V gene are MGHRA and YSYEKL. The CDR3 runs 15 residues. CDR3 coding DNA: TGCGCCGGGCCAGACAGGACCCCTCAGAACACTGAAGCTTTCTTT. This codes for CAGPDRTPQNTEAFF.

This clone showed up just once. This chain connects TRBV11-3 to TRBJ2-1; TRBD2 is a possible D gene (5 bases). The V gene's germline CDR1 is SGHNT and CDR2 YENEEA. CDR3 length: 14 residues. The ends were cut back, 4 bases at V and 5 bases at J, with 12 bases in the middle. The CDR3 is CASSSGRSNNEQFF. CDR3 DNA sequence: TGTGCCAGCAGCTCGGGGAGATCGAACAATGAGCAGTTCTTC.

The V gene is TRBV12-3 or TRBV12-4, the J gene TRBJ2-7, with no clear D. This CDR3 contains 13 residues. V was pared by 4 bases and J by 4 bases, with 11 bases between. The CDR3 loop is CASSYGGKYEQYF. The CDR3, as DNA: TGTGCCAGCAGTTATGGCGGAAAATACGAGCAGTACTTC.

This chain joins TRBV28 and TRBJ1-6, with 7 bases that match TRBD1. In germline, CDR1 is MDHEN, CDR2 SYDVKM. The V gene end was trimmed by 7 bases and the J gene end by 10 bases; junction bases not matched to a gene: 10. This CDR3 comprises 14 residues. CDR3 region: CASIPGTASSPLHF. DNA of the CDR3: TGTGCCAGCATCCCCGGGACAGCATCCTCACCCCTCCACTTT.

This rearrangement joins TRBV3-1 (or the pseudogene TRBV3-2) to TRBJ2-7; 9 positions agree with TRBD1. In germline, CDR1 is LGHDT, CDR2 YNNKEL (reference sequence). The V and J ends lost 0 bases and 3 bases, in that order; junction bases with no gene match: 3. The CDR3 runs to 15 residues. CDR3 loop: CASSQDTDRGYEQYF. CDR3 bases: TGTGCCAGCAGCCAAGATACGGACAGGGGCTACGAGCAGTACTTC.

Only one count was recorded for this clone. The CDR3 loop reads CASSFTAGVLENEQFF. In nucleotides, the CDR3 is TGCGCCAGCAGCTTTACAGCGGGAGTGCTGGAGAATGAGCAGTTCTTC. This sequence joins TRBV5-1 and TRBJ2-1, with 8 bases that match TRBD2. Germline CDR1 is SGHRS and CDR2 is YFSETQ. V gave up 2 bases and J gave up 7 bases; unmatched junction bases: 11. The CDR3 is 16 residues long.

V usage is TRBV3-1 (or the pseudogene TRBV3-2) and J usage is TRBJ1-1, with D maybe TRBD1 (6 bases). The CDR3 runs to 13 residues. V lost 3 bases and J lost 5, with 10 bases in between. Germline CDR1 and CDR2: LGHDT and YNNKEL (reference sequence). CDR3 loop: CASSHTGRTEAFF. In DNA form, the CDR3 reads TGTGCCAGCAGCCATACAGGGCGGACTGAAGCTTTCTTT.